What follows describes a single TCR beta chain. There is no known antigen for this receptor. The input lacks base qualities; no much larger clone sits a single base away. The data belong to a study of technical replicates of blood from a few donors (dated by TCRdb to the late 2010s). V and J lose 2 bases and 2 bases, and a span of 6 bases separates them. CDR1 SEHNR and CDR2 FQNEAQ were looked up in the germline V gene (reference sequence). From the cysteine up to the phenylalanine, the CDR3 has a length of 13 residues. Just the 39-base CDR3 DNA is kept, in frame starting at base 1. The method behind the library was the immunoSEQ multiplex PCR assay. TCRdb stores this immuneACCESS table with in-frame sequences only. Part of the clones is absent; in the studies checked, under half of the shortfall reflects unresolved V genes, and no reason is known for the rest. The sample table lists about 15,000 clones, about nine tenths of them with a count of one. Together, the top ten hold roughly 12% of the sample.

Input material: PBMCs. The rearrangement combines TRBV7-9 with TRBJ1-2; too little of a D gene remains to name it. This receptor was obtained from a human donor in good health. The CDR3 corresponds to CASSLTENYGYTF. DNA sequence: TGTGCCAGCAGCTTAACGGAGAACTATGGCTACACCTTC. Where the CDR3 stops, the reference TRBV7-9 and TRBJ1-2 genes take over; the full variable domain is DTGVSQNPRHKITKRGQNVTFRCDPISEHNRLYWYRQTLGQGPEFLTYFQNEAQLEKSRLLSDRFSAERPKGSFSTLEIQRTEQGDSAMYLCASSLTENYGYTFGSGTRLTVV.